This T cell receptor beta chain appears in the sequencing data of a study of cytomegalovirus exposure and HLA in healthy donors. Study in general: About 200 million T cells yielded around 100 million unique TCR beta sequences, as an earlier analysis found. Researchers found that under 90% of 398 genotyped donors fell within the Caucasian-associated ancestry cluster. Study-wide findings and caveats: Specificity of a few CMV-associated chains for CMV antigens was verified in vitro. Among TCR beta chains, those listed as cytomegalovirus-associated numbered over 150.

Concerning this clone itself: Antigen unknown. The same CDR3 is also encoded by other DNA sequences in this sample.

PCR employed 60 Vbeta and 13 Jbeta primers. Sequenced by immunoSEQ multiplex PCR; TCRdb stores in-frame clones only, minus some. This table holds 85,000 to 100,000 clones, about three quarters found once. Germline values: CDR1 GTSNPN, CDR2 SVGIG (reference sequence). V lost 3 bases and J lost 7; bases outside the gene matches: 5. The CDR3 runs to 13 residues. The sequence derives from a man in his fifties in good health and CMV-seropositive. The genes are TRBV30 and TRBJ1-5, with 8 bases fitting TRBD1. The sample taken for sequencing was PBMCs. The CDR3 nucleotides are TGTGCCTGGAGAGGACAGGGCGGCCAGCCCCAGCATTTT. Translated, it gives CAWRGQGGQPQHF.